This T cell receptor (beta chain) derives from a study of blood T cell repertoires in COVID-19 (dated by TCRdb to between 2020 and 2021). Regarding the study in general: The collaborator samples originated in the United States, Italy and Spain and spanned the acute and convalescent phases of COVID-19. The material from the prospective study consisted of cDNA or gDNA derived from T cells, B-cell-depleted T cells, or PBMCs. Deeply sampled blood TCRbeta repertoires from subjects exposed to, actively infected with, or recovered from COVID-19 were included in the dataset. The repertoires were made available in a free public database intended to serve as a resource for research on the immune response to SARS-CoV-2. The samples were drawn from two sources: the first 160 participants of the ongoing ImmuneRACE study, and 1,200 or so subjects contributed by 6 global collaborators. Nearly every sample came with metadata listing a de-identified subject ID, COVID-19 status, age in years and sex. Where HLA class I and class II types were available, the types were taken from metadata supplied by the sample provider, not from assay-based typing.

Each collaborating institution followed its own protocols to collect whole blood in K2EDTA tubes. For TCRbeta analysis, collaborators shipped samples in one of three forms: frozen whole blood, isolated PBMCs, or DNA extracted from either of those sample types. On this clone itself: It has no known antigen specificity. The input lacks base qualities; no much larger clone sits a single base away.

Measured from the cysteine to the phenylalanine, the CDR3 is 14 residues long. CDR3 DNA only is kept here, 42 bases in frame from base 1. The V end gives up 6 bases and the J end 8 bases, leaving 7 bases in the junction not matched to a gene. For CDR1 and CDR2, the germline V gene lists MDHEN and SYDVKM. On the study overall, not on this receptor specifically: The quantity of clinical and demographic metadata differed by source and by participant and was supplied without curation.

TCRbeta CDR3 regions were amplified from genomic DNA using the immunoSEQ Assay, a bias-controlled multiplex PCR. For the original study's pipeline: Nucleated cell counts per sample were estimated from amplification of reference gene primers within the assay. To quantify the absolute abundance of each unique TCRbeta CDR3 rearrangement, sequence reads were collapsed and filtered. For each sample, productive Simpson clonality was calculated as the square root of Simpson's diversity index over productive rearrangements. Entries here come from immuneACCESS through TCRdb and include only in-frame sequences with V and J called. Some clones fail to appear in such tables; in the studies checked, an unresolved V gene covers under half of the shortfall, and the cause of the remainder is unknown. Clone size and V and J calls were adopted from that table, with D and trimming inferred from the DNA. The sample profile shows fewer than 200,000 clones; 86% of them were found once. The ten biggest clones cover about a fifth of the sample.

The sequence derives from a man in his sixties or seventies with active or convalescent COVID-19. Recombination linked TRBV28 to TRBJ2-1; 10 nucleotides in the junction match TRBD2. Sample: peripheral blood. The nucleotide sequence reads TGTGCCAGCAGGGCTAGCGGGAGTAGCGATGAGCAGTTCTTC. It specifies CASRASGSSDEQFF. This CDR3, with the reference TRBV28 and TRBJ2-1 proteins standing in past its ends, gives the full variable domain DVKVTQSSRYLVKRTGEKVFLECVQDMDHENMFWYRQDPGLGLRLIYFSYDVKMKEKGDIPEGYSVSREKKERFSLILESASTNQTSMYLCASRASGSSDEQFFGPGTRLTVL.